This T cell receptor (beta chain) derives from a study of blood T cell repertoires in COVID-19. Turning to the study itself: Researchers got acute and convalescent COVID-19 samples from the United States, Italy and Spain. T cells, B-cell-depleted T cells, or PBMCs supplied cDNA or gDNA.

Clones were sequenced by immunoSEQ multiplex PCR, and TCRdb holds only the in-frame ones, with some missing. The table shows fewer than 500,000 clones, with approximately 89% occurring only once. Looked up from germline, CDR1 is SGDLS and CDR2 is YYNGEE. Unmatched junction bases numbered 4, after V lost 0 bases and J lost 5 bases. This CDR3 has 14 residues. The source material was PBMCs or T cells enriched from blood (not recorded which). The TCR was taken from a man younger than 40 who had recovered from COVID-19. The rearrangement uses TRBV9 and TRBJ1-2; 7 positions agree with TRBD1. This CDR3 reads CASSVDGTEYGYTF. DNA of the CDR3: TGTGCCAGCAGCGTAGATGGGACAGAGTATGGCTACACCTTC.